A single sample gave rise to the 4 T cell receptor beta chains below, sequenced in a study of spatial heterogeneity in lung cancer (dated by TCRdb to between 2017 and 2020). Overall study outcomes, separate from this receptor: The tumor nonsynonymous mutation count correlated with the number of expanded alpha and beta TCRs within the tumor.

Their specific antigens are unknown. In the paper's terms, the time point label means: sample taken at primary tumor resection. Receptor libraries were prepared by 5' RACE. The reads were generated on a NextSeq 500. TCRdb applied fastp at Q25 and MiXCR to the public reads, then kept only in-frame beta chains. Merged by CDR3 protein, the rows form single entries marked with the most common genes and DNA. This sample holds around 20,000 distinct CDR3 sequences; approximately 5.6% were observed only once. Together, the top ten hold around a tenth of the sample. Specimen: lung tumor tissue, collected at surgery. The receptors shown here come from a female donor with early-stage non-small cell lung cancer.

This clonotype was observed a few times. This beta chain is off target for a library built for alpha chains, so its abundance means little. CDR3 region: CASSSWTGNTGELFF. In DNA form, the CDR3 reads TGTGCCAGCAGCTCATGGACAGGGAACACCGGGGAGCTGTTTTTT. The chain combines TRBV7-9 with TRBJ2-2; TRBD1 matches 7 bases. CDR1 is SEHNR and CDR2 is FQNEAQ in the germline V gene (reference sequence). This CDR3 is built from 15 residues. V was clipped by 4 bases and J by 1 base; unmatched bases: 3.

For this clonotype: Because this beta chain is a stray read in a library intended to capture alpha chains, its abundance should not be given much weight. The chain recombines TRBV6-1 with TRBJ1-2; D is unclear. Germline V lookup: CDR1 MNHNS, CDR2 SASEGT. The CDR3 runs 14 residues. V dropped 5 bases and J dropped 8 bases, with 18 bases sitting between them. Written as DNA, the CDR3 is TGTGCCAGCAGTCGGACGTCGGTTGCCTTCGGCTACACCTTC. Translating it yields CASSRTSVAFGYTF.

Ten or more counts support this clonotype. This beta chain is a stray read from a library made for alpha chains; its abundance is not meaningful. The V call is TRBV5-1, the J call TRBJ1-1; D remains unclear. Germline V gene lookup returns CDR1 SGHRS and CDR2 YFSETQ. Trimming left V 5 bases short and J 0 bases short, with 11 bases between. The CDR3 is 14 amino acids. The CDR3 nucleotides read TGCGCCAGCAGTCAGGACCGGTTGAACACTGAAGCTTTCTTT. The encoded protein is CASSQDRLNTEAFF.

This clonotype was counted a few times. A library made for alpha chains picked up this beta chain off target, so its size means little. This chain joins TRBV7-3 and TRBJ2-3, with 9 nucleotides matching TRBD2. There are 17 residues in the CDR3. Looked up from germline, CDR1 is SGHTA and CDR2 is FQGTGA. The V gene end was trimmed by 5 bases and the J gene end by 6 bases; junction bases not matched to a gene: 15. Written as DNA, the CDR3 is TGTGCCAGCAGCCCAACCGGAGGGGCTAGCGGGACGGATACGCAGTATTTT. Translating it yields CASSPTGGASGTDTQYF.